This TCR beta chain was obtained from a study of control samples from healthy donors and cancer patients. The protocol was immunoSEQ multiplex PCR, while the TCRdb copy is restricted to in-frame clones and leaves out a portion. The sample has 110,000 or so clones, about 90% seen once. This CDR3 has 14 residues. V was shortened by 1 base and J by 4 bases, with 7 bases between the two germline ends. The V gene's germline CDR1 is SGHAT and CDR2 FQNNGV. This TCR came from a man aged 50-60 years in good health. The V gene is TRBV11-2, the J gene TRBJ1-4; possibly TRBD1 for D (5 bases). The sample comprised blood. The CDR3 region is CASSLGQFNEKLFF. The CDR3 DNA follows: TGTGCCAGCAGCTTAGGACAGTTTAATGAAAAACTGTTTTTT.